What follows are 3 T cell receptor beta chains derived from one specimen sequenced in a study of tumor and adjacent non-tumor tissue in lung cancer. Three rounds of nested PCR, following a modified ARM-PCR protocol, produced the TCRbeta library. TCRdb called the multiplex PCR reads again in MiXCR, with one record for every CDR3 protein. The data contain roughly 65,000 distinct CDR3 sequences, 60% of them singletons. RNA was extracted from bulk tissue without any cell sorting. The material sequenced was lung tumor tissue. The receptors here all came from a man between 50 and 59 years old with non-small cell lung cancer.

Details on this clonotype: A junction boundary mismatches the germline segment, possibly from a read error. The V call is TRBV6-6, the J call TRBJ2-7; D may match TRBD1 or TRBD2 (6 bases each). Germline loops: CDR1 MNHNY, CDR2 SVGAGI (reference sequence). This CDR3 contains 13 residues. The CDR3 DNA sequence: TGTGCCAGCAGTCGGGAGAGGGGGGACGAGCAGTACTTT. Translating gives CASSRERGDEQYF.

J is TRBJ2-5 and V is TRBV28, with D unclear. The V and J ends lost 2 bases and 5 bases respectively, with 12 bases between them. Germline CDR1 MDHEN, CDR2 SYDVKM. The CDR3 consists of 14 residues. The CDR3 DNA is TGTGCCAGCAGTTTAACCCCCCTGGGGGAGACCCAGTACTTC. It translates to CASSLTPLGETQYF.

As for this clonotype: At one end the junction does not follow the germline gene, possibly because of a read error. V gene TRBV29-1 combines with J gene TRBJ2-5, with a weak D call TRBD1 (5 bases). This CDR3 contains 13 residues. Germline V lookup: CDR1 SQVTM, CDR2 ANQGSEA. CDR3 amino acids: CIVVFTTAKTQYF. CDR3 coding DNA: TGCATCGTTGTATTCACGACAGCGAAGACCCAGTACTTC.